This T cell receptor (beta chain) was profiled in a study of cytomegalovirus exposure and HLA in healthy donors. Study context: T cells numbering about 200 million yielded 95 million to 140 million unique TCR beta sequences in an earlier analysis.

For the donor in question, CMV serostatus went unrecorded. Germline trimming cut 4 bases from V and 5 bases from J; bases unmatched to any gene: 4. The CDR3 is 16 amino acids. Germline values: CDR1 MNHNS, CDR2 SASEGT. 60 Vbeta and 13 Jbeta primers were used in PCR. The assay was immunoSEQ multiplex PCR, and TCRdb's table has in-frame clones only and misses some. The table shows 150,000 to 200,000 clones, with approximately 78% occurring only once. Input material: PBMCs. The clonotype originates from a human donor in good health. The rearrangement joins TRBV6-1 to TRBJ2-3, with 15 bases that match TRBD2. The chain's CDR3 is CASSGTSGGGRDTQYF. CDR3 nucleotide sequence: TGTGCCAGCAGTGGGACTAGCGGGGGGGGGCGAGATACGCAGTATTTT.